This TCR beta chain appears in the sequencing data of a study of T cell repertoires in cytomegalovirus infection. The wider study: Alongside well-studied HLA-B-restricted CMV epitopes, recently identified HLA-C-restricted CMV epitopes were also used. Public TCR beta signatures marked donors with CMV infection and the matching HLA.

Each CDR3 protein is one row after TCRdb ran MiXCR on the reads. The repertoire holds hundreds of thousands of distinct CDR3 sequences, with roughly 30% as singletons. This clonotype was seen more than once but under ten times. Its matching antigen is unknown. The V gene end was trimmed by 0 bases and the J gene end by 3 bases; junction bases not matched to a gene: 10. The CDR3 loop spans 16 amino acids. Germline V gives CDR1 DFQATT, CDR2 SNEGSKA (reference sequence). Findings of the study overall: Dominant in the ex vivo response were TCR beta clonotypes restricted by HLA-C and specific for CMV. Identification of carriers of CMV plus the relevant HLA was performed using cumulative public TCR beta family frequency.

The sample was cultured CD8+ T cells from PBMCs, taken from culture after CMV antigen stimulation. The clonotype was recovered from a human donor in good health (CMV status not recorded). Some clones in this sample may be carry-over from other donors' samples. The chain combines TRBV20-1 with TRBJ2-5; 7 positions agree with TRBD1. CDR3 DNA sequence: TGCAGTGCTAGAGACCAACAGGGGTATCGGGAAGAGACCCAGTACTTC. It is translated as CSARDQQGYREETQYF.